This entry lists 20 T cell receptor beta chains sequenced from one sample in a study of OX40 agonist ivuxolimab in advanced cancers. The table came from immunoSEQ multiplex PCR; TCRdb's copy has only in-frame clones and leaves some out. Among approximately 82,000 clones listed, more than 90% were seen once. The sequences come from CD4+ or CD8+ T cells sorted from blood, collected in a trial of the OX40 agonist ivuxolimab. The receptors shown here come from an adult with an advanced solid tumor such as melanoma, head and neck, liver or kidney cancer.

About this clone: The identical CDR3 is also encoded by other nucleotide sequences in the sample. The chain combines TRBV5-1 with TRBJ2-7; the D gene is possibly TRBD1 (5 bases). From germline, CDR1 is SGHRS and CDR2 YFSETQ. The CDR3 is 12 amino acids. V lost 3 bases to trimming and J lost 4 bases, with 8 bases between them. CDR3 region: CASSSQGYEQYF. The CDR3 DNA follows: TGCGCCAGCAGCTCCCAGGGTTACGAGCAGTACTTC.

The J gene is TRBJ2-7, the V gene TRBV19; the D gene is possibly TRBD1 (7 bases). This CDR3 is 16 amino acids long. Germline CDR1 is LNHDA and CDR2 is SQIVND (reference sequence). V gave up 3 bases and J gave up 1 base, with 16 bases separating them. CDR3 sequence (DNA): TGTGCCAGTAGTATTTTTGCCAGGGGGGAGTCCTACGAGCAGTACTTC. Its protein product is CASSIFARGESYEQYF. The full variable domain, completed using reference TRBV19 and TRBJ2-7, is DGGITQSPKYLFRKEGQNVTLSCEQNLNHDAMYWYRQDPGQGLRLIYYSQIVNDFQKGDIAEGYSVSREKKESFPLTVTSAQKNPTAFYLCASSIFARGESYEQYFGPGTRLTVT.

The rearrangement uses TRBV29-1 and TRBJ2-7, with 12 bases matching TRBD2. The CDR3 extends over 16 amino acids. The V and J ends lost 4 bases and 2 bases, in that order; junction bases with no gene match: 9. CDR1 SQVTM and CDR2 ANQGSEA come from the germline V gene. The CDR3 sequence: CSVGASGRAPAYEQYF. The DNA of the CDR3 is TGCAGCGTTGGGGCTAGCGGGAGGGCTCCAGCCTACGAGCAGTACTTC.

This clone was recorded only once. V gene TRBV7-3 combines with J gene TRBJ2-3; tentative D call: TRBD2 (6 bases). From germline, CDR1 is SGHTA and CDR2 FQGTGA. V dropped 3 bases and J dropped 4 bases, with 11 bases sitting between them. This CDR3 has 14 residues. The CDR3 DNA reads TGTGCCAGCAGCTTGGGGGGAGGAGCAGATACGCAGTATTTT. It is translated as CASSLGGGADTQYF.

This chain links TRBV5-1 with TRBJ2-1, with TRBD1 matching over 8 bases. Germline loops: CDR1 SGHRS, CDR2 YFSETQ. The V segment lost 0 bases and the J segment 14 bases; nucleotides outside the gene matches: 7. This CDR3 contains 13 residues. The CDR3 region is CASSLDWRQGKFF. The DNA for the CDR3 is TGCGCCAGCAGCTTGGATTGGCGACAGGGGAAGTTCTTC.

As DNA, the CDR3 is TGTGCCAGCAGAGAGGGGGCTAGCGACTACGAGCAGTACTTC. Translated, it gives CASREGASDYEQYF. The V and J genes are TRBV6-1 and TRBJ2-7; possibly TRBD1 for D (7 bases). Germline V gene lookup returns CDR1 MNHNS and CDR2 SASEGT. The CDR3 sequence is 14 residues long. V was shortened by 6 bases and J by 3 bases, with 15 bases between the two germline ends.

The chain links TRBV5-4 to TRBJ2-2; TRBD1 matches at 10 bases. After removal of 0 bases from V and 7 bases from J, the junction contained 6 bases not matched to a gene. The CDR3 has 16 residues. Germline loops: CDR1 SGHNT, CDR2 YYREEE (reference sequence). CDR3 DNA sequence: TGTGCCAGCAGCTTGGGACAGGGGGCTCGTAGCGGGGAGCTGTTTTTT. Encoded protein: CASSLGQGARSGELFF.

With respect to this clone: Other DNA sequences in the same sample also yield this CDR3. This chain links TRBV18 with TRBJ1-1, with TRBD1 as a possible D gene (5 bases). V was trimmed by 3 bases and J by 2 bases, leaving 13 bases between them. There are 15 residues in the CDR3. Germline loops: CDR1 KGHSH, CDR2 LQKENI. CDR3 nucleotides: TGTGCCAGCTCACCTAAACACGGGGGTAACACTGAAGCTTTCTTT. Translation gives CASSPKHGGNTEAFF. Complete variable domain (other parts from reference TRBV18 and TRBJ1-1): NAGVMQNPRHLVRRRGQEARLRCSPMKGHSHVYWYRQLPEEGLKFMVYLQKENIIDESGMPKERFSAEFPKEGPSILRIQQVVRGDSAAYFCASSPKHGGNTEAFFGQGTRLTVV.

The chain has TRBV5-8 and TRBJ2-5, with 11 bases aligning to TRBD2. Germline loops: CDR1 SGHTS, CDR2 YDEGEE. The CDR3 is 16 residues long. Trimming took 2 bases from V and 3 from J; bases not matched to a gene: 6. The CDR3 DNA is TGTGCCAGCAGCTTCCAGGGACTAGCGGACAAAGAGACCCAGTACTTC. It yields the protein CASSFQGLADKETQYF.

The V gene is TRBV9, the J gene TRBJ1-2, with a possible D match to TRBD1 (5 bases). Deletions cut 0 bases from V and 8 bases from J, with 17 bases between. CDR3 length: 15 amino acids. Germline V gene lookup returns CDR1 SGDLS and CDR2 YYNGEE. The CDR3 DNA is TGTGCCAGCAGCGTAGAAGGAGGACATACGGGGGGCTACACCTTC. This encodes CASSVEGGHTGGYTF.

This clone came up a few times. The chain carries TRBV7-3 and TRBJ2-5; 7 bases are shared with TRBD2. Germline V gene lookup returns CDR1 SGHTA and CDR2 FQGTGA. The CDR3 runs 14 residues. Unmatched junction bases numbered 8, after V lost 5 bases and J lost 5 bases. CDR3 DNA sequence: TGTGCCAGCAGCCGTAGCGGAGCGGGGGAGACCCAGTACTTC. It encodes CASSRSGAGETQYF.

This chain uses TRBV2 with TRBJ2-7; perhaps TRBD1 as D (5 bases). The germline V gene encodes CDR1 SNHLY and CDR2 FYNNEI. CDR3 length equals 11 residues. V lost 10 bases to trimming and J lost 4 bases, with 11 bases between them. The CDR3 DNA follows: TGTGCCATCACGACAGATTACGAGCAGTACTTC. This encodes CAITTDYEQYF. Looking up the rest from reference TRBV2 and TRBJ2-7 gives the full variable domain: EPEVTQTPSHQVTQMGQEVILRCVPISNHLYFYWYRQILGQKVEFLVSFYNNEISEKSEIFDDQFSVERPDGSNFTLKIRSTKLEDSAMYFCAITTDYEQYFGPGTRLTVT.

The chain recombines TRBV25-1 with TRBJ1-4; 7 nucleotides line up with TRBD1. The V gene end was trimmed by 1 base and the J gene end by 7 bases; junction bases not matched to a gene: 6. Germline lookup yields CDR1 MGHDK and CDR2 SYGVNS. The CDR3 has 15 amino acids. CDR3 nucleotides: TGTGCCAGCAGTGAATCGAGACAGGGTTTTGAAAAACTGTTTTTT. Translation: CASSESRQGFEKLFF.

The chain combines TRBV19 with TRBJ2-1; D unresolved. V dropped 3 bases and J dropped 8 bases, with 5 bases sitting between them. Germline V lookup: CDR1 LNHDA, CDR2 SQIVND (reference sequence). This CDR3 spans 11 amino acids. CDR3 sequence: CASSIFDEQFF. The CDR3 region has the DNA TGTGCCAGTAGTATCTTTGATGAGCAGTTCTTC.

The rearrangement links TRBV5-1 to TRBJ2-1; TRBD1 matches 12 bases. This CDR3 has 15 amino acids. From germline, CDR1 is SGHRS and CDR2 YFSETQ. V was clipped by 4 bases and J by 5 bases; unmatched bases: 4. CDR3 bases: TGCGCCAGCAGCCCCCGGGACAGGGGGCACAATGAGCAGTTCTTC. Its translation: CASSPRDRGHNEQFF.

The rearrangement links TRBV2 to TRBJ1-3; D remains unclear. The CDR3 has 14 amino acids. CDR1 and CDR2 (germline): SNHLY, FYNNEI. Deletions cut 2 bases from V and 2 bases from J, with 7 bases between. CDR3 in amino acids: CASSESGTGNTIYF. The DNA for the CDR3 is TGTGCCAGCAGTGAATCAGGTACTGGAAACACCATATATTTT.

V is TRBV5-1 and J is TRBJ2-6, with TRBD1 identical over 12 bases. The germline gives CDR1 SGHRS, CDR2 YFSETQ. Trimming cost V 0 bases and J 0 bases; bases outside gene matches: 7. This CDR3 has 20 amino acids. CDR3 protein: CASSLAGTGGGNSGANVLTF. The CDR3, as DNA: TGCGCCAGCAGCTTGGCCGGGACAGGGGGCGGGAACTCTGGGGCCAACGTCCTGACTTTC.

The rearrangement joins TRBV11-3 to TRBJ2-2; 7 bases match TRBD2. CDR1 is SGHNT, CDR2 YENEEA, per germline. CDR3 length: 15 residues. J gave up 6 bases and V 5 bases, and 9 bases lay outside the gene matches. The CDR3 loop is CASSLNAGVSGELFF. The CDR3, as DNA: TGTGCCAGCAGCCTCAACGCGGGGGTATCCGGGGAGCTGTTTTTT.

The CDR3 DNA sequence: TGCGCCAGCAGCTTGTCTACGGAAGGCTACGAGCAGTACTTC. This encodes CASSLSTEGYEQYF. The chain combines TRBV5-1 with TRBJ2-7; D is ambiguous. Germline V gene sequence: CDR1 SGHRS, CDR2 YFSETQ. V was cut by 1 base and J by 3 bases, with 11 bases left in between. This CDR3 contains 14 residues.

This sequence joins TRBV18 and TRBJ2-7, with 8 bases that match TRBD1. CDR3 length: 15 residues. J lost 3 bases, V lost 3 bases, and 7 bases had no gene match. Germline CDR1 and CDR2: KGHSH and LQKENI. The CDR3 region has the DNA TGTGCCAGCTCACCGTCCCGGACAGGGAACTACGAGCAGTACTTC. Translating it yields CASSPSRTGNYEQYF.